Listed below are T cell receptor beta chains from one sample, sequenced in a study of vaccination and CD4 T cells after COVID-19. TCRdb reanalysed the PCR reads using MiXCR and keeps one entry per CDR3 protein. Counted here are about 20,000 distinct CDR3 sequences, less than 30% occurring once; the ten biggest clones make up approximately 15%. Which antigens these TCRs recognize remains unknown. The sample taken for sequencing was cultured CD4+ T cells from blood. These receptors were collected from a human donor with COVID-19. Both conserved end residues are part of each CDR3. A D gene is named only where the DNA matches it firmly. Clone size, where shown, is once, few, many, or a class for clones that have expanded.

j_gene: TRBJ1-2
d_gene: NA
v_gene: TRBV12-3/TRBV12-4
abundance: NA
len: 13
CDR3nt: TGTGCCAGCAGTTTGGGGAGCGGGAATGGCTACACCTTC
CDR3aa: CASSLGSGNGYTF

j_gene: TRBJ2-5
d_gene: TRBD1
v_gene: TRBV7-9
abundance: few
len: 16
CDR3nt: TGTGCCAGCAGCTTCACCGGGACAGGGGCTTTGGGGACCCAGTACTTC
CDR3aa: CASSFTGTGALGTQYF

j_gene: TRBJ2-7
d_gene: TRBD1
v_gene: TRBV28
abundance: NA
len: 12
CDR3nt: TGTGCCATCGGACAGGGAGGTAGGGAGCAGTACTTC
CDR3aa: CAIGQGGREQYF

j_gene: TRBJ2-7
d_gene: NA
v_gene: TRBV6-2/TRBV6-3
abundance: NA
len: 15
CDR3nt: TGTGCCAGCAGCCTAGGGACAAAAAGGGGCTACGAGCAGTACTTC
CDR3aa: CASSLGTKRGYEQYF

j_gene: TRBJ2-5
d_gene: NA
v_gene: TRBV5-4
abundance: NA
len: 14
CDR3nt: TGTGCCAGCAGCGCCGGGACGGAAAAAGAGACCCAGTACTTC
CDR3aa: CASSAGTEKETQYF

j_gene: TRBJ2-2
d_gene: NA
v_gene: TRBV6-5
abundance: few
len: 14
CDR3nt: TGTGCCAGCAGTTTGACCAGGGCTATCGGGGAGCTGTTTTTT
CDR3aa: CASSLTRAIGELFF

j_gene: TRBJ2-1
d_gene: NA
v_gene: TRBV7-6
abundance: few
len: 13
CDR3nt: TGTGCCAGCAGCCCGACTAGTTACAATGAGCAGTTCTTC
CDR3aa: CASSPTSYNEQFF

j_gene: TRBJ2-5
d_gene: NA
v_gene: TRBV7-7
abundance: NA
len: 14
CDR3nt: TGTGCTAGCAGCTCCTCCGGTACCCAAGAGACCCAGTACTTC
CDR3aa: CASSSSGTQETQYF

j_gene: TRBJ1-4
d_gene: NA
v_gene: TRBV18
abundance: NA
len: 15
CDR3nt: TGTGCCAGCTCCGAGAGCGGGCCAACTAATGAAAAACTGTTTTTT
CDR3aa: CASSESGPTNEKLFF

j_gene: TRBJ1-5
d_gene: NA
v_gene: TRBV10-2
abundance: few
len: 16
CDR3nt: TGCGCCAGCAGTGAGTCTCTGCCCTATAGCAATCAGCCCCAGCATTTT
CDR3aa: CASSESLPYSNQPQHF

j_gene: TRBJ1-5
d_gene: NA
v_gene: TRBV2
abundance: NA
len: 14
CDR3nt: TGTGCCAGCATGGACAGTAAACCAAATCAGCCCCAGCATTTT
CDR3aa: CASMDSKPNQPQHF

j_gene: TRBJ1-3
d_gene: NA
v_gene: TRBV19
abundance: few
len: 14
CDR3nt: TGTGCCAGTAGTTTGGGGATCGCTGGAAACACCATATATTTT
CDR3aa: CASSLGIAGNTIYF

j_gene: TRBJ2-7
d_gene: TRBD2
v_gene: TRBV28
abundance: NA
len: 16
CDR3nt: TGTGCCAGCAGTCATATACTAGCGGGGGGCCGGTACGAGCAGTACTTC
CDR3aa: CASSHILAGGRYEQYF

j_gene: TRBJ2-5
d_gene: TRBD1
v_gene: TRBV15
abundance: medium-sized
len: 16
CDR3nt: TGTGCCACCAGCAGAGAAGGGACAGGGGGCGTCGAGACCCAGTACTTC
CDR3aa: CATSREGTGGVETQYF

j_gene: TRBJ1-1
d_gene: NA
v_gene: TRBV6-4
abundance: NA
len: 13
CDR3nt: TGTGCCAGCAGTGCACTCGGGAACACTGAAGCTTTCTTT
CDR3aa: CASSALGNTEAFF

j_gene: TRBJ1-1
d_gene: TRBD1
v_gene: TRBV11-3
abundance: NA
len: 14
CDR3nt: TGTGCCAGCAGCTCAGGGGGGTCTATCACTGAAGCTCTCTTT
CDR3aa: CASSSGGSITEALF

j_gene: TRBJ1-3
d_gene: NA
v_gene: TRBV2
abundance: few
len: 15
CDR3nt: TGTGCCAGCAGCCAAGACAGGCCGCAGGGAAACACCATATATTTT
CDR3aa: CASSQDRPQGNTIYF

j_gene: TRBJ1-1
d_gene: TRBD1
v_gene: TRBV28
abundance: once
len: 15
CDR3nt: TGTGCCAGCAGTGACACTACAGGGGGCCGCACTGAAGCTTTCTTT
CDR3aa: CASSDTTGGRTEAFF

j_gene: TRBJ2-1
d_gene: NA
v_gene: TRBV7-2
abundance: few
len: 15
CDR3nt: TGTGCCAGCAGCTACCGATCCGGCGCAGGCAATGAGCAGTTCTTC
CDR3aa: CASSYRSGAGNEQFF

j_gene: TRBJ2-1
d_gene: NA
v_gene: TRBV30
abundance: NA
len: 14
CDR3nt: TGTGCCTGGAGTGTCAGGGGTGCCTACAATGAGCAGTTCTTC
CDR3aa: CAWSVRGAYNEQFF

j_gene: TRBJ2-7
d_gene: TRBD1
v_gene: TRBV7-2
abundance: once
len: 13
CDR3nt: TGTGCCAGCAGCTTGAACAGGGGGTACGAGCAGTACTTC
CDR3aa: CASSLNRGYEQYF

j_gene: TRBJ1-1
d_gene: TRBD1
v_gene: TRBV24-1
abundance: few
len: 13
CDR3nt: TGTGCCACCATGGGACAGGGGGCGCGTGAAGCTTTCTTT
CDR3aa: CATMGQGAREAFF

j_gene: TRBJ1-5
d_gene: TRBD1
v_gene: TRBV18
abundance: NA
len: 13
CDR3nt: TGTGCCAGCTCAGACAGGGAAGATCAGCCCCAGCATTTT
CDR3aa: CASSDREDQPQHF

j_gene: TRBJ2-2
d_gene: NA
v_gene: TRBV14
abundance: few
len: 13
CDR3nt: TGTGCCAGCAGCCAAGGGCTTACCGGGGAGCTGTTTTTT
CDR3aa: CASSQGLTGELFF

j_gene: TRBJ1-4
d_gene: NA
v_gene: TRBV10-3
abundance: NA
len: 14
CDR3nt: TGTGCCATCAGTGAAGGTGCAACTAATGAAAAACTGTTTTTT
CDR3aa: CAISEGATNEKLFF

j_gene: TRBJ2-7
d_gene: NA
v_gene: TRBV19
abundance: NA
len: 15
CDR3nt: TGTGCCAGTAGCCAAATTACAGGGGACTCCCACGAGCAGTACTTC
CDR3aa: CASSQITGDSHEQYF

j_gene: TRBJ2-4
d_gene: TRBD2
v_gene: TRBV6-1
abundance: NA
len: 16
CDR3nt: TGTGCCAGCAGTCGGACTAGCGGGGGGGCAATGAACATTCAGTACTTC
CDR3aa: CASSRTSGGAMNIQYF